This T cell receptor (beta chain) is from a study of T-cell memory formation after mild COVID-19. The wider study: Largely donor-specific sequence clusters came from two donors. Study findings and constraints: Researchers report contracting CD4+ clones mostly in CM and EM, with CD8+ clones in EMRA. Cross-reactive memory seemingly joined, as some responding clones were found in pre-infection memory.

After 5'RACE with constant-segment primers, TCR alpha and TCR beta cDNA libraries carrying sample barcodes and UMIs were obtained. TCRdb fed the 5' RACE reads into MiXCR, producing one record per CDR3 protein. The table shows approximately 560,000 distinct CDR3 sequences, with 15% to 20% occurring only once. Germline loops: CDR1 SEHNR, CDR2 FQNEAQ (reference sequence). The ends lost 4 bases at V and 12 bases at J; junction bases unmatched: 7. The CDR3 contains 14 residues. This clonotype was detected only a few times. Its antigen is not known. This receptor was taken from an adult woman who had mild COVID-19 (a few samples of this study predate the infection). Cell type and time point are not known. Sequenced: PBMCs or a T cell subset sorted from them (not recorded which). The chain couples TRBV7-9 to TRBJ2-5, with 14 nucleotides matching TRBD2. CDR3 amino acids: CASSSRTSGGSEYF. In DNA, the CDR3 is TGTGCCAGCAGCTCCAGGACTAGCGGGGGGTCCGAGTACTTC.